Each of the 16 T cell receptor beta chains below was sequenced from the same sample in a study of blood T cell repertoires in COVID-19. Method: immunoSEQ multiplex PCR; TCRdb's copy keeps in-frame clones and lacks some. The sample has hundreds of thousands of clones, under 95% seen once. Sample: PBMCs or T cells enriched from blood (not recorded which). These receptors all stem from a man aged 55 to 70 who had recovered from COVID-19.

The chain combines TRBV9 with TRBJ2-1; 10 bases are shared with TRBD1. V shed 4 bases, J shed 0 bases, and the junction held 4 bases outside the gene matches. Germline loops: CDR1 SGDLS, CDR2 YYNGEE. The CDR3 has 16 residues. The CDR3 region has the DNA TGTGCCAGCAGCAGGGGACAGGGGAGCTCCTACAATGAGCAGTTCTTC. It specifies CASSRGQGSSYNEQFF. Full variable domain (outside the CDR3, taken from reference TRBV9 and TRBJ2-1): DSGVTQTPKHLITATGQRVTLRCSPRSGDLSVYWYQQSLDQGLQFLIQYYNGEERAKGNILERFSAQQFPDLHSELNLSSLELGDSALYFCASSRGQGSSYNEQFFGPGTRLTVL.

The rearrangement uses TRBV6-5 and TRBJ2-4, with a tentative D call TRBD2 (6 bases). The germline V and J ends were trimmed by 6 bases and 7 bases, with 13 bases remaining between them. From germline, CDR1 is MNHEY and CDR2 SVGAGI. The CDR3 consists of 13 residues. The CDR3: CASSLGRGNIQYF. In DNA, the CDR3 is TGTGCCAGCAGCCTGGGGCGGGGTAACATTCAGTACTTC.

The chain has TRBV6-5 and TRBJ1-6, with D possibly being TRBD1 (6 bases). The germline V gene has CDR1 MNHEY and CDR2 SVGAGI. This CDR3 is 14 amino acids long. V was trimmed by 7 bases and J by 6 bases, leaving 13 bases between them. The CDR3 sequence: CASNSRGPNSPLHF. The CDR3 DNA follows: TGTGCCAGCAATTCCAGGGGACCTAATTCACCCCTCCACTTT.

This chain links TRBV7-3 with TRBJ2-3; TRBD2 matches 9 bases. This CDR3 region has 15 residues. V shed 2 bases and J 2 bases; nucleotides not matched to a gene: 2. Germline V CDR1 and CDR2: SGHTA, FQGTGA. In DNA, the CDR3 is TGTGCCAGCAGCTTACTAGCGGGGATCACAGATACGCAGTATTTT. Translated, it gives CASSLLAGITDTQYF.

The rearrangement links TRBV5-1 to TRBJ2-2, with TRBD2 as a possible D gene (6 bases). CDR3 size: 16 residues. Germline V gene lookup returns CDR1 SGHRS and CDR2 YFSETQ. V was trimmed by 1 base and J by 5 bases, leaving 15 bases between them. The CDR3 protein is CASSLRTGRDTGELFF. In nucleotides, the CDR3 is TGCGCCAGCAGCTTGAGGACCGGGAGAGATACCGGGGAGCTGTTTTTT.

V and J are TRBV4-2 and TRBJ2-3; 8 nucleotides match TRBD1. The CDR3 totals 13 residues. V gave up 1 base and J gave up 6 bases; unmatched junction bases: 0. CDR1 and CDR2 (germline): LGHNA, YNFKEQ. The CDR3 spells CASSQGQGDTQYF. The CDR3 DNA is TGTGCCAGCAGCCAAGGACAGGGGGATACGCAGTATTTT.

The CDR3 coding sequence is TGTGCCAGCAGCTCGGGACTAGCGGGAGGCAATGAGCAGTTCTTC. Amino acid sequence: CASSSGLAGGNEQFF. V and J are TRBV5-8 and TRBJ2-1, with 15 bases identical to TRBD2. With 3 bases clipped from V and 6 bases from J, the junction kept 1 base outside the gene matches. The CDR3 has 15 residues. From germline, CDR1 is SGHTS and CDR2 YDEGEE.

The J gene is TRBJ2-1, the V gene TRBV5-4; possible D gene TRBD2, 6 bases. The CDR3 runs 15 residues. The germline V gene has CDR1 SGHNT and CDR2 YYREEE (reference sequence). The V and J ends lost 4 bases and 0 bases respectively, with 11 bases between them. The CDR3 region is CASSPLGGSYNEQFF. The DNA of the CDR3 is TGTGCCAGCAGCCCGTTGGGGGGCTCCTACAATGAGCAGTTCTTC.

The chain is built from TRBV7-8 and TRBJ2-1, with D uncertain. The CDR3 runs to 16 residues. The V gene lost 0 bases and the J gene lost 4 bases, with 13 bases spanning the gap. Germline V gene data show CDR1 as SGHVS and CDR2 as FQNEAQ. CDR3 nucleotide sequence: TGTGCCAGCAGCTTAGCGGGTTTTTCGGGTTACAATGAGCAGTTCTTC. Protein: CASSLAGFSGYNEQFF.

The rearrangement uses TRBV27 and TRBJ2-5, with D tentatively TRBD1 (5 bases). V lost 6 bases to trimming and J lost 1 base, with 15 bases between them. CDR1 MNHEY and CDR2 SMNVEV come from the germline V gene (reference sequence). This CDR3 has 15 residues. The CDR3 sequence: CASSSLNRFQETQYF. CDR3 coding DNA: TGTGCCAGCAGCTCACTGAACAGGTTCCAAGAGACCCAGTACTTC.

The chain combines TRBV4-1 with TRBJ2-7, with TRBD1 matching 9 bases. J was trimmed by 2 bases and V by 4 bases; bases with no gene match: 6. The CDR3 consists of 15 residues. The germline CDR1 and CDR2 sequences are MGHRA and YSYEKL. The CDR3 sequence is CASSPGQGTAYEQYF. CDR3 coding DNA: TGCGCCAGCAGCCCGGGACAGGGAACGGCCTACGAGCAGTACTTC.

The chain employs TRBV30 and TRBJ1-2, with a weak D call TRBD1 (6 bases). Germline CDR1 GTSNPN, CDR2 SVGIG (reference sequence). V lost 4 bases and J lost 8, with 17 bases in between. This CDR3 region has 13 residues. For the CDR3, the DNA is TGTGCCTGGAACAGGGCAAAGGATTCGGGCTACACCTTC. Translating it yields CAWNRAKDSGYTF.

The V gene is TRBV3-1 (or the pseudogene TRBV3-2), the J gene TRBJ1-4; 10 bases match TRBD1. Germline V gives CDR1 LGHDT, CDR2 YNNKEL (reference sequence). There are 15 residues in the CDR3. V gave up 4 bases and J gave up 5 bases; unmatched junction bases: 4. CDR3 DNA: TGTGCCAGCAGCCTCGGGACAGGGGAGAATGAAAAACTGTTTTTT. This sequence encodes CASSLGTGENEKLFF.

The chain is built from TRBV3-1 (or the pseudogene TRBV3-2) and TRBJ2-5, with D unresolved. Trimming cost V 4 bases and J 5 bases, with 14 bases left between them. CDR1 and CDR2 (germline): LGHDT, YNNKEL (reference sequence). The length of the CDR3 is 14 residues. CDR3 residues: CASSPPTVWETQYF. CDR3 DNA sequence: TGTGCCAGCAGCCCCCCCACGGTCTGGGAGACCCAGTACTTC.

This chain links TRBV7-8 with TRBJ1-4; D gene uncertain. The CDR3 is made up of 14 amino acids. Trimming took off 3 bases at V and 7 bases at J, with 12 bases between the two ends. Germline V CDR1 and CDR2: SGHVS, FQNEAQ. For the CDR3, the DNA is TGTGCCAGCAGCTTTGGTCAATTGCGTGAAAAACTGTTTTTT. Its protein is CASSFGQLREKLFF.

The chain employs TRBV7-6 and TRBJ1-1, with 8 nucleotides matching TRBD1. V gave up 5 bases and J gave up 0 bases; unmatched junction bases: 2. Germline V gene lookup returns CDR1 SGHVS and CDR2 FNYEAQ. This CDR3 is 14 amino acids long. CDR3: CASSQTGVNTEAFF. CDR3 nucleotide sequence: TGTGCCAGCAGCCAGACAGGGGTGAACACTGAAGCTTTCTTT.